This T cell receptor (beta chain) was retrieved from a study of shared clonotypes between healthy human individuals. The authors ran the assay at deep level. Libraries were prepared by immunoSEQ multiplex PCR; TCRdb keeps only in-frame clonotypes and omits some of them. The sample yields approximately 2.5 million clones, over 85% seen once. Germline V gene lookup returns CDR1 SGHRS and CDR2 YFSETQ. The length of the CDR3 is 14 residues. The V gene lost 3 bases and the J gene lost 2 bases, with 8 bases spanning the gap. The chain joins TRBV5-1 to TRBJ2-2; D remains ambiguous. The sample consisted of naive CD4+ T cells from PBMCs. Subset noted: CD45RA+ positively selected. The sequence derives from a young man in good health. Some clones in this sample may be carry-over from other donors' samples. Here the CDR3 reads CASSWWPNTGELFF. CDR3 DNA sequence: TGCGCCAGCAGCTGGTGGCCAAACACCGGGGAGCTGTTTTTT.